This T cell receptor beta chain came from a study of blood T cell repertoires in COVID-19. At the level of the study: Both acute and convalescent COVID-19 samples were obtained from the United States, Italy and Spain. From T cells, B-cell-depleted T cells, or PBMCs came the material, which was cDNA or gDNA.

Per the original data handling: Estimation of nucleated cell counts relied on the amplification of reference gene primers. Method: immunoSEQ multiplex PCR; TCRdb's copy keeps in-frame clones and lacks some. The V and J calls and clone size are taken from that table; D and trimming were inferred from the DNA. This sample has 30,000 to 45,000 clones, with about 88% found just once. V lost 1 base and J lost 3, with 9 bases in between. The CDR3 spans 14 residues. Per the germline V gene, CDR1 is LNHNV and CDR2 is YYDKDF (reference sequence). This receptor was obtained from a man between 60 and 75 years old with active COVID-19. Sequenced sample: peripheral blood. The chain recombines TRBV15 with TRBJ2-5; D is possibly TRBD1 (5 bases). CDR3 amino acids: CATSRVGREETQYF. CDR3 in DNA: TGTGCCACCAGCAGAGTTGGCAGGGAAGAGACCCAGTACTTC.